The 27 T cell receptor beta chains below all came from one sample that was sequenced in a study of T cell responses to AZD1222 COVID-19 vaccine. Measured with immunoSEQ multiplex PCR; TCRdb has only the in-frame clones, and not every one. The data contain about 140,000 clones, roughly 92% of them singletons. Sequencing was performed on peripheral blood, taken on day 0 of AZD1222 vaccination. The receptors originated from an adult in good health.

This clone showed up just once. CDR3 loop: CASSPTNGLAGAGELFF. As DNA, the CDR3 is TGTGCCAGCTCACCCACTAACGGACTAGCGGGAGCCGGGGAGCTGTTTTTT. The chain is built from TRBV18 and TRBJ2-2; TRBD2 agrees at 13 bases. CDR1 and CDR2 from the germline V gene are KGHSH and LQKENI. J gave up 6 bases and V 3 bases, and 7 bases lay outside the gene matches. This CDR3 contains 17 residues.

This clone occurred once. This chain joins TRBV5-5 and TRBJ1-3; a possible D gene is TRBD1 (5 bases). Germline CDR1 is SGHKS and CDR2 is YYEKEE (reference sequence). Trimming took off 6 bases at V and 0 bases at J, with 16 bases between the two ends. The CDR3 consists of 16 residues. The CDR3 region has the DNA TGTGCCAGCATCGACAGTCGACAAAGCTCTGGAAACACCATATATTTT. Encoded protein: CASIDSRQSSGNTIYF.

The V call is TRBV5-6, the J call TRBJ2-7, with 8 bases lining up with TRBD1. CDR3 length: 13 residues. Germline V CDR1 and CDR2: SGHDT, YYEEEE. The V gene end was trimmed by 1 base and the J gene end by 6 bases; junction bases not matched to a gene: 3. The CDR3 DNA sequence: TGTGCCAGCAGCTTGTTCAGGGGGCTCGAGCAGTACTTC. It specifies CASSLFRGLEQYF.

The genes are TRBV6-5 and TRBJ2-7; no firm D call. The germline V and J ends were trimmed by 0 bases and 7 bases, with 10 bases remaining between them. This CDR3 spans 13 amino acids. Germline V gene data show CDR1 as MNHEY and CDR2 as SVGAGI. CDR3 residues: CASSYSISWEQYF. As DNA, the CDR3 is TGTGCCAGCAGTTACTCTATATCATGGGAGCAGTACTTC.

This clone was counted once. The rearrangement joins TRBV7-6 to TRBJ1-4, with TRBD1 identical over 7 bases. V lost 2 bases, J lost 7 bases, and 10 bases stayed unmatched. Per germline, CDR1 SGHVS and CDR2 FNYEAQ. There are 16 residues in the CDR3. The CDR3 DNA is TGTGCCAGCAGCTTAACCGCCCAGACAGGGCGTGAAAAACTGTTTTTT. Translation: CASSLTAQTGREKLFF. Variable domain in full (rest from reference TRBV7-6 and TRBJ1-4): GAGVSQSPRYKVTKRGQDVALRCDPISGHVSLYWYRQALGQGPEFLTYFNYEAQQDKSGLPNDRFSAERPEGSISTLTIQRTEQRDSAMYRCASSLTAQTGREKLFFGSGTQLSVL.

The rearrangement links TRBV11-2 to TRBJ1-1; 10 bases fit TRBD1. The CDR3 totals 14 residues. Germline assignment: CDR1 SGHAT and CDR2 FQNNGV. After removal of 5 bases from V and 1 base from J, the junction contained 1 base not matched to a gene. DNA of the CDR3: TGTGCCAGCAGCCGGGACAGGGGGAACACTGAAGCTTTCTTT. Its protein is CASSRDRGNTEAFF. Filled out from reference TRBV11-2 and TRBJ1-1, the complete variable domain reads EAGVAQSPRYKIIEKRQSVAFWCNPISGHATLYWYQQILGQGPKLLIQFQNNGVVDDSQLPKDRFSAERLKGVDSTLKIQPAKLEDSAVYLCASSRDRGNTEAFFGQGTRLTVV.

This chain uses TRBV5-4 with TRBJ2-5; 13 nucleotides align to TRBD2. The CDR3 is 16 residues long. Germline V gene data show CDR1 as SGHNT and CDR2 as YYREEE (reference sequence). V was clipped by 0 bases and J by 3 bases; unmatched bases: 2. The CDR3 region has the DNA TGTGCCAGCAGCTTGGCGACTAGCGGGAGGAAAGAGACCCAGTACTTC. It codes for CASSLATSGRKETQYF.

The rearrangement joins TRBV5-5 to TRBJ2-3; TRBD1 or TRBD2 may be the D gene (6 bases each). Germline V gene sequence: CDR1 SGHKS, CDR2 YYEKEE (reference sequence). The CDR3 totals 16 residues. The V gene lost 4 bases and the J gene lost 4 bases, with 19 bases spanning the gap. CDR3 in DNA: TGTGCCAGCAGCCCGGTTGTAGGGGGGTTGTCAGATACGCAGTATTTT. Residues: CASSPVVGGLSDTQYF.

V and J are TRBV6-5 and TRBJ1-1, with D possibly TRBD1 on 5 matching bases. The CDR3 has 15 amino acids. Trimming removed 0 bases at V and 3 bases at J, with 11 bases between. CDR1 is MNHEY and CDR2 is SVGAGI in the germline V gene. DNA for the CDR3: TGTGCCAGCAGTTACTCGTGGGGGGGAGACACTGAAGCTTTCTTT. This encodes CASSYSWGGDTEAFF.

The chain has TRBV10-3 and TRBJ1-2; D gene ambiguous. The CDR3 is 15 amino acids. V shed 0 bases and J shed 3 bases, with 11 bases lying between them. Germline CDR1 is ENHRY and CDR2 is SYGVKD. The CDR3 DNA reads as TGTGCCATCAGTGAGTCGAAGATAGGAGACTATGGCTACACCTTC. This gives the protein CAISESKIGDYGYTF.

The rearrangement links TRBV18 to TRBJ2-3; 10 bases fit TRBD2. The ends lost 6 bases at V and 4 bases at J; junction bases unmatched: 16. CDR3 size: 18 residues. Germline values: CDR1 KGHSH, CDR2 LQKENI. CDR3 sequence (DNA): TGTGCCAGCTCGCCCGCCCCAGGGCGGACTAGCGGTGCAGATACGCAGTATTTT. This encodes CASSPAPGRTSGADTQYF.

The J gene is TRBJ1-5, the V gene TRBV6-1; no clear D. This CDR3 has 13 amino acids. CDR1 and CDR2 from the germline V gene are MNHNS and SASEGT. V lost 1 base and J 4 bases, leaving 5 bases between the germline ends. The CDR3 sequence: CASSEERNQPQHF. As DNA, the CDR3 is TGTGCCAGCAGTGAAGAGCGTAATCAGCCCCAGCATTTT.

The V and J genes are TRBV27 and TRBJ1-5; D uncertain. Germline values: CDR1 MNHEY, CDR2 SMNVEV (reference sequence). Trimming removed 8 bases at V and 2 bases at J, with 10 bases between. CDR3 length equals 13 residues. The CDR3, as DNA: TGTGCCAGCGCACCCCGTGGCAATCAGCCCCAGCATTTT. Protein sequence: CASAPRGNQPQHF.

The rearrangement uses TRBV19 and TRBJ1-1; D is undetermined. CDR3 size: 15 residues. The germline gives CDR1 LNHDA, CDR2 SQIVND (reference sequence). V lost 2 bases, J lost 0 bases, and 10 bases lay in between. In DNA, the CDR3 is TGTGCCAGTAGTATAAATATTGGGCTGAACACTGAAGCTTTCTTT. Its protein product is CASSINIGLNTEAFF.

The rearrangement uses TRBV5-6 and TRBJ2-1, with 10 bases aligning to TRBD2. CDR1 is SGHDT, CDR2 YYEEEE, per germline. This CDR3 comprises 19 residues. V shed 2 bases, J shed 3 bases, and the junction held 14 bases outside the gene matches. CDR3 region: CASSFTLAGVGLHYNEQFF. CDR3 bases: TGTGCCAGCAGCTTTACCCTAGCGGGAGTGGGGCTTCACTACAATGAGCAGTTCTTC.

The chain is built from TRBV5-1 and TRBJ1-3; D unclear. CDR3 length: 15 residues. The germline V and J ends were trimmed by 5 bases and 1 base, with 13 bases remaining between them. The germline V gene encodes CDR1 SGHRS and CDR2 YFSETQ. CDR3 in amino acids: CASSFGVGSGNTIYF. CDR3 bases: TGCGCCAGCAGTTTCGGGGTCGGGTCTGGAAACACCATATATTTT.

The chain recombines TRBV5-1 with TRBJ2-3; D is possibly TRBD1 (6 bases). The length of the CDR3 is 15 residues. The V end was cut by 2 bases, the J end by 0 bases, with 10 bases between. The V gene's germline CDR1 is SGHRS and CDR2 YFSETQ. The CDR3 nucleotides read TGCGCCAGCAGCTTTTGGACAGCTAGCACAGATACGCAGTATTTT. Translating gives CASSFWTASTDTQYF.

This clone was seen more than once but under ten times. The chain carries TRBV7-3 and TRBJ2-1, with 7 bases lining up with TRBD2. J gave up 7 bases and V 5 bases, and 11 bases lay outside the gene matches. The length of the CDR3 is 15 residues. CDR1 is SGHTA, CDR2 FQGTGA, per germline. CDR3 sequence: CASSPEAGFSNEQFF. CDR3 nucleotide sequence: TGTGCCAGCAGCCCGGAAGCGGGATTTTCTAATGAGCAGTTCTTC.

V and J are TRBV9 and TRBJ1-2; weak D call: TRBD1 (6 bases). CDR1 is SGDLS, CDR2 YYNGEE, per germline. The CDR3 loop spans 13 amino acids. V lost 3 bases, J lost 4 bases, and 10 bases lay in between. The CDR3 DNA reads as TGTGCCAGCAGCGGGGGGCAGTTCTATGGCTACACCTTC. This encodes CASSGGQFYGYTF.

The rearrangement joins TRBV3-1 (or the pseudogene TRBV3-2) to TRBJ2-1; 9 bases line up with TRBD2. V was clipped by 1 base and J by 2 bases; unmatched bases: 9. The germline V gene encodes CDR1 LGHDT and CDR2 YNNKEL (reference sequence). CDR3 length: 18 amino acids. This chain's CDR3 is CASSQVPGLAGAYNEQFF. The CDR3 DNA follows: TGTGCCAGCAGCCAAGTCCCGGGACTAGCCGGGGCCTACAATGAGCAGTTCTTC.

The rearrangement links TRBV5-1 to TRBJ2-1, with D maybe TRBD1 (5 bases). Trimming pared 4 bases from V and 0 bases from J, leaving 11 bases between. CDR1 is SGHRS and CDR2 is YFSETQ in the germline V gene. The CDR3 has 15 residues. CDR3 bases: TGCGCCAGCAGCCCACAGGCGCTCTCCTACAATGAGCAGTTCTTC. Translating gives CASSPQALSYNEQFF.

J is TRBJ1-2 and V is TRBV24-1; D is possibly TRBD1 (6 bases). The CDR3 spans 15 residues. Germline V lookup: CDR1 KGHDR, CDR2 SFDVKD. The germline V and J ends were trimmed by 9 bases and 5 bases, with 21 bases remaining between them. In nucleotides, the CDR3 is TGTGCCACCGAGGACAGATCTAGATTTTGGTATGGCTACACCTTC. Protein: CATEDRSRFWYGYTF.

The V and J genes are TRBV5-5 and TRBJ1-3; no reliable D call. Germline V CDR1 and CDR2: SGHKS, YYEKEE (reference sequence). Trimming left V 0 bases short and J 4 bases short, with 11 bases between. The CDR3 extends over 15 amino acids. The CDR3 loop is CASSLGEVVGNTIYF. CDR3 bases: TGTGCCAGCAGCTTGGGGGAGGTAGTCGGAAACACCATATATTTT.

The table lists this clone with a few counts. V gene TRBV4-1 combines with J gene TRBJ1-3, with D hard to call. The germline CDR1 and CDR2 sequences are MGHRA and YSYEKL. The CDR3 spans 16 residues. Trimming pared 4 bases from V and 2 bases from J, leaving 15 bases between. DNA for the CDR3: TGCGCCAGCAGCCCCGCCTTGCCGGGTCCTGGAAACACCATATATTTT. This encodes CASSPALPGPGNTIYF.

The count of this clone is one. The chain has TRBV11-2 and TRBJ1-1, with 7 bases identical to TRBD1. Germline V CDR1 and CDR2: SGHAT, FQNNGV. The CDR3 sequence is 15 residues long. V was pared by 5 bases and J by 4 bases, with 10 bases of the junction left unmatched. The CDR3 sequence: CASSMTGRVGTEAFF. CDR3 DNA sequence: TGTGCCAGCAGCATGACAGGGAGGGTTGGCACTGAAGCTTTCTTT.

The chain is built from TRBV28 and TRBJ2-1; no firm D call. Trimming removed 7 bases from V and 7 bases from J, with 17 bases in between. Germline CDR1 and CDR2: MDHEN and SYDVKM. The CDR3 contains 14 residues. CDR3 in amino acids: CASTPYGYGNEQFF. The CDR3, as DNA: TGTGCCAGCACCCCTTACGGGTATGGGAATGAGCAGTTCTTC.

The chain's CDR3 is CASSPGSSRGYGYTF. In DNA form, the CDR3 reads TGTGCCAGCAGCCCCGGGTCCTCTAGGGGCTATGGCTACACCTTC. The chain combines TRBV5-4 with TRBJ1-2, with D perhaps TRBD1 (5 bases). There are 15 residues in the CDR3. In germline, CDR1 is SGHNT, CDR2 YYREEE (reference sequence). Between the trimmed V and J ends, which lost 4 bases and 4 bases, there was a span of 17 bases.